The 28 T cell receptor beta chains below come from one sample, sequenced in a study of shared clonotypes between healthy human individuals. Naive-designated CD8 cells lacked CD45RO, were positively enriched for CCR7, and omitted terminally differentiated effector memory CD45RA+ cells. Method: immunoSEQ multiplex PCR; TCRdb's copy keeps in-frame clones and lacks some. The sample consists of fewer than 1 million clones, about 96% of them appearing once. What was sequenced was naive CD8+ T cells sorted from blood. Receptor source: a man aged 30 to 39 in good health.

Concerning this clone itself: This sample includes further DNA sequences coding for the same CDR3. J is TRBJ2-7 and V is TRBV2; 7 bases line up with TRBD1. After removal of 10 bases from V and 2 bases from J, the junction contained 5 bases not matched to a gene. This CDR3 has 12 amino acids. From germline, CDR1 is SNHLY and CDR2 FYNNEI. The CDR3 nucleotides are TGTGCCACCAGGACAGGAGCCTACGAGCAGTACTTC. This gives the protein CATRTGAYEQYF.

The V and J genes are TRBV29-1 and TRBJ2-2; D ambiguous. The ends were cut back, 3 bases at V and 5 bases at J, with 10 bases in the middle. CDR1 and CDR2 from the germline V gene are SQVTM and ANQGSEA. The CDR3 contains 13 residues. In DNA form, the CDR3 reads TGCAGCGTTGACAGCGACGAAACCGGGGAGCTGTTTTTT. Translated, it gives CSVDSDETGELFF.

Only one count was recorded for this clone. The chain combines TRBV2 with TRBJ2-7; D not certain. CDR1 is SNHLY and CDR2 is FYNNEI in the germline V gene. Trimming removed 3 bases at V and 2 bases at J, with 14 bases between. CDR3 length: 15 amino acids. The DNA of the CDR3 is TGTGCCAGCAGTGATACCTCGGGTCAGCCCTACGAGCAGTACTTC. Protein product: CASSDTSGQPYEQYF.

Comment on this clone: The same CDR3 can be traced to other DNA sequences in this sample. The chain carries TRBV7-9 and TRBJ2-5; 7 bases fit TRBD1. CDR3 length: 13 amino acids. Germline-derived CDR1 and CDR2 are SEHNR and FQNEAQ (reference sequence). V was clipped by 4 bases and J by 2 bases; unmatched bases: 1. As DNA, the CDR3 is TGTGCCAGCAGCTACAGGGGACAAGAGACCCAGTACTTC. This encodes CASSYRGQETQYF.

J is TRBJ1-2 and V is TRBV2, with 7 bases that match TRBD1. Germline V gene lookup returns CDR1 SNHLY and CDR2 FYNNEI. The J segment lost 8 bases and the V segment lost 7 bases, leaving 10 bases of the junction unmatched. CDR3 length: 13 amino acids. The CDR3 nucleotides are TGTGCCAGCAACCTAAGGACAGGACAGGGCTACACCTTC. Amino acid sequence: CASNLRTGQGYTF.

This rearrangement joins TRBV11-3 to TRBJ2-1; perhaps TRBD1 as D (5 bases). The V gene's germline CDR1 is SGHNT and CDR2 YENEEA. V gave up 5 bases and J gave up 4 bases, with 15 bases separating them. The CDR3 consists of 15 residues. As DNA, the CDR3 is TGTGCCAGCAGCCTAAGGGGTCCACAGTACAATGAGCAGTTCTTC. This sequence encodes CASSLRGPQYNEQFF.

The CDR3 is CASSYSGGGGYGYTF. The CDR3 DNA reads TGTGCCAGCAGTTACTCTGGAGGGGGGGGCTATGGCTACACCTTC. The rearrangement uses TRBV6-5 and TRBJ1-2; TRBD1 is a possible D gene (6 bases). Germline V CDR1 and CDR2: MNHEY, SVGAGI. This CDR3 is built from 15 residues. Trimming removed 0 bases from V and 4 bases from J, with 12 bases in between.

This clone was seen once. The chain uses TRBV5-6 and TRBJ2-7; 7 bases fit TRBD1. The CDR3 covers 15 residues. V shed 3 bases, J shed 2 bases, and the junction held 8 bases outside the gene matches. In germline, CDR1 is SGHDT, CDR2 YYEEEE. CDR3 sequence (DNA): TGTGCCAGCAGCTCACCCCGGGACAGCCCCTACGAGCAGTACTTC. This translates into CASSSPRDSPYEQYF.

This chain links TRBV25-1 with TRBJ2-3; 8 bases fit TRBD2. This CDR3 is 16 amino acids long. Germline loops: CDR1 MGHDK, CDR2 SYGVNS. V lost 5 bases, J lost 2 bases, and 9 bases stayed unmatched. In DNA form, the CDR3 reads TGTGCCAGCAGTTGGGTTGGGACTAGGGACACAGATACGCAGTATTTT. Encoded protein: CASSWVGTRDTDTQYF.

The V call is TRBV7-6, the J call TRBJ2-7, with D unclear. CDR3 length: 15 amino acids. Germline V gene sequence: CDR1 SGHVS, CDR2 FNYEAQ. V lost 7 bases and J lost 0, with 16 bases in between. The CDR3, as DNA: TGTGCCAGCAACTCCCCTGACATGCACTCCTACGAGCAGTACTTC. It specifies CASNSPDMHSYEQYF.

This clone occurred a few times. The V and J genes are TRBV11-2 and TRBJ2-5; no clear D gene. Looked up from germline, CDR1 is SGHAT and CDR2 is FQNNGV. This CDR3 spans 11 amino acids. Trimming took 5 bases from V and 7 from J, leaving 8 bases between them. In nucleotides, the CDR3 is TGTGCCAGCAGCCTTCAGATGACCCAGTACTTC. It codes for CASSLQMTQYF. The full variable domain, completed using reference TRBV11-2 and TRBJ2-5, is EAGVAQSPRYKIIEKRQSVAFWCNPISGHATLYWYQQILGQGPKLLIQFQNNGVVDDSQLPKDRFSAERLKGVDSTLKIQPAKLEDSAVYLCASSLQMTQYFGPGTRLLVL.

This clone appeared once. The V call is TRBV29-1, the J call TRBJ2-7; maybe TRBD2 (6 bases). CDR1 SQVTM and CDR2 ANQGSEA come from the germline V gene. Trimming shortened V by 7 bases and J by 2 bases, and 15 bases separated the two germline ends. The CDR3 has 13 amino acids. CDR3 protein: CSAGGGVTYEQYF. DNA of the CDR3: TGCAGCGCTGGTGGAGGGGTGACCTACGAGCAGTACTTC.

The sample holds a few counts of this clone. The chain uses TRBV10-2 and TRBJ2-7; 7 bases match TRBD2. Germline trimming cut 8 bases from V and 3 bases from J; bases unmatched to any gene: 7. The germline V gene has CDR1 WSHSY and CDR2 SAAADI. This CDR3 spans 13 amino acids. CDR3 loop: CASGRGRDYEQYF. CDR3 coding DNA: TGCGCCAGCGGGAGGGGAAGGGACTACGAGCAGTACTTC.

As regards this clone: One junction end does not reproduce the germline sequence, and a read error may be involved. V is TRBV6-1 and J is TRBJ1-1; D not certain. This CDR3 is 13 amino acids long. The germline V gene has CDR1 MNHNS and CDR2 SASEGT. The CDR3 reads CASSEAVVTEAFF. The CDR3 DNA reads as TGTGCCAGCAGCGAAGCAGTAGTGACTGAAGCTTTCTTT.

The chain couples TRBV7-9 to TRBJ1-1; TRBD1 agrees at 7 bases. Per the germline V gene, CDR1 is SEHNR and CDR2 is FQNEAQ (reference sequence). This CDR3 contains 18 residues. Trimming removed 4 bases from V and 7 bases from J; junction bases left unmatched: 21. The CDR3: CASSSSTGKRPNTLEAFF. CDR3 bases: TGTGCCAGCAGCTCTTCGACAGGGAAACGTCCAAATACTCTTGAAGCTTTCTTT. The whole variable domain, remainder taken from reference TRBV7-9 and TRBJ1-1, is DTGVSQNPRHKITKRGQNVTFRCDPISEHNRLYWYRQTLGQGPEFLTYFQNEAQLEKSRLLSDRFSAERPKGSFSTLEIQRTEQGDSAMYLCASSSSTGKRPNTLEAFFGQGTRLTVV.

The V gene is TRBV5-3, the J gene TRBJ2-7; D perhaps matches TRBD1 (5 bases). TRBV5-3 qualifies as an ORF whose function is uncertain. V gave up 5 bases and J gave up 5 bases, with 11 bases separating them. The CDR3 contains 12 residues. CDR3 amino acids: CARRNRNDEQYF. As DNA, the CDR3 is TGTGCCAGAAGGAACAGGAACGACGAGCAGTACTTC.

Concerning this clone itself: At the DNA level, this CDR3 is encoded by other sequences in the same sample as well. This rearrangement joins TRBV7-2 to TRBJ2-7, with 9 bases fitting TRBD2. Germline V gene sequence: CDR1 SGHTA, CDR2 FQGNSA. The CDR3 is 15 amino acids. V lost 1 base, J lost 4 bases, and 5 bases stayed unmatched. The CDR3 DNA reads TGTGCCAGCAGCTTAGTCCTAGCGGGATCTTACGAGCAGTACTTC. Residues: CASSLVLAGSYEQYF.

The gene calls are TRBV29-1 and TRBJ1-2; D gene uncertain. Trimming stripped 0 bases from V and 0 bases from J, with 14 bases between. The CDR3 loop spans 16 amino acids. Germline values: CDR1 SQVTM, CDR2 ANQGSEA. The chain's CDR3 is CSVEDSHPLANYGYTF. In DNA form, the CDR3 reads TGCAGCGTTGAAGATTCTCACCCTTTAGCTAACTATGGCTACACCTTC. Supplemented by reference TRBV29-1 and TRBJ1-2, the full variable domain reads SAVISQKPSRDICQRGTSLTIQCQVDSQVTMMFWYRQQPGQSLTLIATANQGSEATYESGFVIDKFPISRPNLTFSTLTVSNMSPEDSSIYLCSVEDSHPLANYGYTFGSGTRLTVV.

J is TRBJ2-1 and V is TRBV6-5; 7 bases align to TRBD2. CDR1 MNHEY and CDR2 SVGAGI come from the germline V gene. The V gene end was trimmed by 9 bases and the J gene end by 5 bases; junction bases not matched to a gene: 10. CDR3 length: 14 amino acids. As DNA, the CDR3 is TGTGCCAGGTGGACTAGGGGACTAAACAATGAGCAGTTCTTC. This codes for CARWTRGLNNEQFF.

The table lists this clone with a count of one. This chain links TRBV5-4 with TRBJ1-2, with D perhaps matching TRBD1 (5 bases). The CDR3 sequence is 15 residues long. V lost 4 bases, J lost 2 bases, and 15 bases lay in between. Germline V gene sequence: CDR1 SGHNT, CDR2 YYREEE (reference sequence). CDR3 DNA: TGTGCCAGCAGCCATGACAGCGGGACGAACTATGGCTACACCTTC. Residues: CASSHDSGTNYGYTF.

This rearrangement joins TRBV2 to TRBJ2-3; D might be TRBD1 (6 bases). This CDR3 contains 12 residues. The germline V gene has CDR1 SNHLY and CDR2 FYNNEI. The ends were cut back, 4 bases at V and 11 bases at J, with 13 bases in the middle. The CDR3 region is CASSATGTGQYF. CDR3 DNA sequence: TGTGCCAGCAGTGCTACAGGGACGGGGCAGTATTTT.

This clone occurred a few times. DNA for the CDR3: TGTGCCAGCAGCTTAGGACAGGGCCTACTATACTACGAGCAGTACTTC. Its translation is CASSLGQGLLYYEQYF. This rearrangement joins TRBV7-9 to TRBJ2-7; 7 nucleotides match TRBD1. V was clipped by 1 base and J by 3 bases; unmatched bases: 9. This CDR3 has 16 amino acids. Germline CDR1 SEHNR, CDR2 FQNEAQ (reference sequence).

The chain uses TRBV5-1 and TRBJ1-2, with D uncertain. Trimming took off 2 bases at V and 4 bases at J, with 9 bases between the two ends. CDR1 SGHRS and CDR2 YFSETQ come from the germline V gene. This CDR3 has 13 amino acids. The CDR3 DNA reads TGCGCCAGCAGCTTAGCGACATCCTATGGCTACACCTTC. Its protein is CASSLATSYGYTF.

The J gene is TRBJ1-5, the V gene TRBV7-8; no definite D call. The CDR3 covers 15 residues. Trimming shortened V by 3 bases and J by 0 bases, and 9 bases separated the two germline ends. The germline CDR1 and CDR2 sequences are SGHVS and FQNEAQ. CDR3 sequence (DNA): TGTGCCAGCAGCTTCGGATCGTATAGCAATCAGCCCCAGCATTTT. Its translation is CASSFGSYSNQPQHF.

DNA for the CDR3: TGTGCCATCAGTGAGTCGGCCCTGACAGGGGTGGACACTGAAGCTTTCTTT. Its translation is CAISESALTGVDTEAFF. The chain is built from TRBV10-3 and TRBJ1-1; 8 bases match TRBD1. CDR1 and CDR2 from the germline V gene are ENHRY and SYGVKD. The length of the CDR3 is 17 residues. V lost 0 bases, J lost 3 bases, and 9 bases stayed unmatched.

Note on this clone: Additional DNA sequences in this sample encode the identical CDR3. The chain recombines TRBV10-1 with TRBJ2-1, with unresolved D. Germline V gives CDR1 WNHNN, CDR2 SYGVQD (reference sequence). This CDR3 spans 12 amino acids. The germline V and J ends were trimmed by 4 bases and 4 bases, with 5 bases remaining between them. CDR3 residues: CASSVGYNEQFF. The CDR3 nucleotides read TGCGCCAGCAGTGTTGGGTACAATGAGCAGTTCTTC.

V is TRBV7-9 and J is TRBJ2-3; 8 bases agree with TRBD1. The CDR3 runs to 17 residues. Germline CDR1 SEHNR, CDR2 FQNEAQ (reference sequence). V trimming: 4 bases; J trimming: 3 bases; junction bases outside the gene matches: 12. CDR3 protein: CASSSSLGQGKTDTQYF. The DNA for the CDR3 is TGTGCCAGCAGCTCCTCCCTAGGACAGGGAAAAACAGATACGCAGTATTTT.

This chain connects TRBV5-1 to TRBJ2-3; no reliable D call. V lost 0 bases and J lost 2, with 10 bases in between. The V gene's germline CDR1 is SGHRS and CDR2 YFSETQ. This CDR3 spans 15 amino acids. In nucleotides, the CDR3 is TGCGCCAGCAGCTTGGACCCGTCGGTCACAGATACGCAGTATTTT. Translating gives CASSLDPSVTDTQYF. Combining the CDR3 with reference TRBV5-1 and TRBJ2-3 gives the whole variable domain KAGVTQTPRYLIKTRGQQVTLSCSPISGHRSVSWYQQTPGQGLQFLFEYFSETQRNKGNFPGRFSGRQFSNSRSEMNVSTLELGDSALYLCASSLDPSVTDTQYFGPGTRLTVL.